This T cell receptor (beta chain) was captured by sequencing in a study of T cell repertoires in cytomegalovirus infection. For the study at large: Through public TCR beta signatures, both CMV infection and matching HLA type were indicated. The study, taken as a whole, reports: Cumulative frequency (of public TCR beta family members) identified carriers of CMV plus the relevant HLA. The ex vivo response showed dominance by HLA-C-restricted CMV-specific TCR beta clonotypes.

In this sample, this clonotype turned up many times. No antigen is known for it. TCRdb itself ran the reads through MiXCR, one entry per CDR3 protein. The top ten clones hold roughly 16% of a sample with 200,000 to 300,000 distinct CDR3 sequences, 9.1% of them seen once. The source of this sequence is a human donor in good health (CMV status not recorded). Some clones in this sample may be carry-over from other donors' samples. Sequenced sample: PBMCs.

CDR3 coding DNA: TGTGCCAGCAGCCTTCGCGAAGACCGGAACACTGAAGCTTTCTTT. Amino acid sequence: CASSLREDRNTEAFF. The rearrangement uses TRBV7-6 and TRBJ1-1; D is uncertain. The V end was cut by 5 bases, the J end by 1 base, with 14 bases between. CDR3 length equals 15 residues. Germline V gene data show CDR1 as SGHVS and CDR2 as FNYEAQ.